Many counts were recorded for the clone carrying this T cell receptor (beta chain). This sample is part of a study of Graves' ophthalmopathy and Graves' hyperthyroidism. The sequenced template was RNA, covering the TCR beta CDR3 region. The workflow started with a first-round RT-PCR run with HTBI primers and then moved on to a second-round multiplex PCR. MiXCR, run by TCRdb on the multiplex PCR reads, gives a single entry per CDR3 protein. The repertoire has under 400,000 distinct CDR3 sequences, 17% of them found once; the top ten carry approximately 13%. The V end lost 3 bases, the J end lost 0 bases, and 15 bases lay between the germline ends. The CDR3 length is 15 residues. Germline-derived CDR1 and CDR2 are DFQATT and SNEGSKA (reference sequence).

This chain links TRBV20-1 with TRBJ2-7, with D perhaps matching TRBD2 (5 bases). Sample: peripheral blood. This TCR came from an adult man with Graves' ophthalmopathy. This chain's CDR3 is CSASSPGRASYEQYF. The CDR3 DNA follows: TGCAGTGCTAGTTCCCCTGGGCGGGCCTCCTACGAGCAGTACTTC.